These 15 T cell receptor beta chains originate from one sample sequenced in a study of molecular identifiers for immune sequencing clone quantification. TCRdb itself ran the PCR reads through MiXCR, one entry per CDR3 protein. The sample consists of 250,000 to 350,000 distinct CDR3 sequences, 20% to 25% of them appearing once. Sequencing was carried out using naive CD8+ T cells from blood, with Jurkat cell RNA spiked in. The subset is: FACS-sorted CD8+CD4-CCR7+CD45RA+ naive T cells. The origin of the receptors is a human donor in good health. Some libraries in this study had Jurkat cell RNA spiked in.

This chain joins TRBV14 and TRBJ2-3; D unclear. Between the trimmed V and J ends, which lost 4 bases and 4 bases, there was a span of 12 bases. This CDR3 spans 14 amino acids. Germline CDR1 SGHDN, CDR2 FVKESK. CDR3 in DNA: TGTGCCAGCAGCCCCCCCTCCACTTCAGATACGCAGTATTTT. Its translation is CASSPPSTSDTQYF.

In its sample, this clonotype was seen a few times. The V gene is TRBV4-3, the J gene TRBJ1-2; D not certain. Trimming removed 0 bases from V and 1 base from J, with 6 bases in between. The germline CDR1 and CDR2 sequences are LGHNA and YSLEER. The CDR3 contains 14 residues. DNA for the CDR3: TGCGCCAGCAGCCAAGAGAACAATAACTATGGCTACACCTTC. It is translated as CASSQENNNYGYTF.

The V call is TRBV7-9, the J call TRBJ1-1, with 8 bases aligning to TRBD1. Germline CDR1 SEHNR, CDR2 FQNEAQ (reference sequence). CDR3 length: 14 residues. Germline trimming cut 4 bases from V and 5 bases from J; bases unmatched to any gene: 6. This CDR3 is CASSSRQGRTEAFF. The CDR3, as DNA: TGTGCCAGCAGCTCCCGACAGGGGAGGACTGAAGCTTTCTTT.

To note about this clonotype: Since a much larger clone is just one base distant, this may be a read error. Because it lacks the conserved phenylalanine or tryptophan at the end, this CDR3 is likely a read error. The chain employs TRBV5-1 and TRBJ2-7; D may be TRBD1 (6 bases). The V end was cut by 0 bases, the J end by 3 bases, with 19 bases between. Germline-derived CDR1 and CDR2 are SGHRS and YFSETQ. The CDR3 consists of 17 residues. CDR3 in DNA: TGCGCCAGCAGCTTGGGGAATCCGGGGACACCAAGCTACGAGCAGTACCTC. Translated, it gives CASSLGNPGTPSYEQYL.

At least ten counts were recorded for this clonotype. The chain is built from TRBV5-6 and TRBJ1-5; D remains unclear. CDR3 length equals 15 residues. From germline, CDR1 is SGHDT and CDR2 YYEEEE. Trimming removed 4 bases at V and 0 bases at J, with 11 bases between. This chain's CDR3 is CASSLRSNSNQPQHF. The CDR3 nucleotides read TGTGCCAGCAGCCTCAGGTCGAATAGCAATCAGCCCCAGCATTTT.

Turning to this clonotype: The junction shows a germline mismatch at one end, possibly a read error. The rearrangement uses TRBV6-2 or TRBV6-3 and TRBJ2-3, with D possibly being TRBD1 or TRBD2 (5 bases each). Germline V CDR1 and CDR2: MNHEY, SVGEGT. The CDR3 has 15 amino acids. In DNA form, the CDR3 reads TGTGCCAGCAGTACTAGTGGCCGACGCACAGGTACGCAGTATTTT. It is translated as CASSTSGRRTGTQYF.

This clonotype has ten or more counts. The chain links TRBV6-5 to TRBJ2-1; 8 nucleotides line up with TRBD1. The CDR3 runs 16 residues. Germline lookup yields CDR1 MNHEY and CDR2 SVGAGI. The V and J ends lost 6 bases and 7 bases, in that order; junction bases with no gene match: 14. The CDR3 here is CASRPRGRGSPNEQFF. The CDR3, as DNA: TGTGCCAGCAGGCCCAGGGGGCGCGGGTCGCCGAATGAGCAGTTCTTC.

This clonotype was found many times. The J gene is TRBJ2-5, the V gene TRBV5-4; the match to TRBD2 covers 7 bases. J lost 2 bases, V lost 7 bases, and 5 bases had no gene match. This CDR3 is 13 amino acids long. Germline V gene lookup returns CDR1 SGHNT and CDR2 YYREEE (reference sequence). CDR3 amino acids: CASAAGGQETQYF. CDR3 nucleotides: TGTGCCAGCGCCGCCGGGGGGCAAGAGACCCAGTACTTC.

This clonotype came up a few times. The V and J genes are TRBV6-2 or TRBV6-3 and TRBJ2-5; D may correspond to TRBD1 or TRBD2 (5 bases each). V was pared by 0 bases and J by 3 bases, with 26 bases between. The germline V gene encodes CDR1 MNHEY and CDR2 SVGEGT. The CDR3 sequence is 20 residues long. The CDR3: CASSYSVGVAVWADEETQYF. The CDR3 DNA is TGTGCCAGCAGTTACTCAGTGGGGGTTGCCGTGTGGGCAGACGAAGAGACCCAGTACTTC.

This clonotype was detected many times. V and J are TRBV30 and TRBJ2-2; 7 nucleotides match TRBD1. The V gene's germline CDR1 is GTSNPN and CDR2 SVGIG (reference sequence). V lost 7 bases, J lost 6 bases, and 5 bases stayed unmatched. The CDR3 is 12 amino acids. The CDR3 sequence: CASTGVSGELFF. DNA for the CDR3: TGTGCCTCCACAGGGGTATCCGGGGAGCTGTTTTTT.

This chain links TRBV27 with TRBJ2-3; 10 nucleotides align to TRBD1. CDR3 size: 16 residues. Trimming at V came to 0 bases and at J to 1 base, leaving 1 base not matched to a gene. Germline CDR1 MNHEY, CDR2 SMNVEV (reference sequence). The DNA for the CDR3 is TGTGCCAGCAGTTTATCGACAGGGGGCGGCACAGATACGCAGTATTTT. Translated, it gives CASSLSTGGGTDTQYF.

The V call is TRBV27, the J call TRBJ2-3, with D maybe TRBD2 (5 bases). The CDR3 consists of 15 residues. V gave up 3 bases and J gave up 3 bases, with 13 bases separating them. Germline-derived CDR1 and CDR2 are MNHEY and SMNVEV (reference sequence). The CDR3 protein is CASSFVLAATDTQYF. The CDR3 nucleotides are TGTGCCAGCAGTTTCGTGCTAGCAGCGACAGATACGCAGTATTTT.

Ten or more counts support this clonotype. V usage is TRBV7-2 and J usage is TRBJ2-1; 8 bases map to TRBD2. Germline V lookup: CDR1 SGHTA, CDR2 FQGNSA. V shed 3 bases, J shed 8 bases, and the junction held 6 bases outside the gene matches. The CDR3 is 14 residues long. The CDR3 loop reads CASSFIGGADEQFF. The CDR3 nucleotides read TGTGCCAGCAGCTTTATCGGGGGGGCAGATGAGCAGTTCTTC.

At least ten counts were recorded for this clonotype. CDR3 nucleotides: TGTGCCAGCAGCCGCGGGACTTTAGGCGAGTTTGAAGCTTTCTTT. Protein sequence: CASSRGTLGEFEAFF. The chain carries TRBV3-1 and TRBJ1-1; D possibly corresponds to TRBD1 (5 bases). V dropped 4 bases and J dropped 7 bases, with 19 bases sitting between them. In germline, CDR1 is LGHDT, CDR2 YNNKEL (reference sequence). The CDR3 extends over 15 amino acids.

This clonotype came up many times. The rearrangement uses TRBV20-1 and TRBJ1-1; D gene ambiguous. Germline V lookup: CDR1 DFQATT, CDR2 SNEGSKA (reference sequence). V was trimmed by 6 bases and J by 0 bases, leaving 8 bases between them. The CDR3 covers 12 residues. The CDR3 loop reads CSALGMNTEAFF. CDR3 nucleotides: TGCAGTGCACTGGGGATGAACACTGAAGCTTTCTTT.